This is a list of T cell receptor beta chains from one sample in a study of PD-1 blockade in classical Hodgkin lymphoma. The table came from immunoSEQ multiplex PCR; TCRdb's copy has only in-frame clones and leaves some out. This table holds 40,000 to 55,000 clones, 60% to 80% found once. The material was peripheral blood mononuclear cells (PBMCs), obtained before the fourth cycle of nivolumab. The receptor set was obtained from a human donor with classical Hodgkin lymphoma. CDR3s include the opening cysteine and the closing phenylalanine or tryptophan. Clone size is not always given. Where it is, it says once, few, many or a class for expanded clones.

V: TRBV29-1
size: -
CDR3: CSVGTSWDEQFF

V: TRBV2
size: -
CDR3: CAATGGQSTDTQYF

V: TRBV6-5
size: -
CDR3: CASRTGGAPYNEQFF

V: TRBV9
size: -
CDR3: CASSVDFLGGPYNEQFF

V: TRBV7-2
size: once
CDR3: CASTRWRGGHEQFF

V: TRBV7-6
size: medium-sized
CDR3: CASSAGTEAFF

V: TRBV30
size: -
CDR3: CAWRAPGTGSIQYF

V: TRBV4-1
size: once
CDR3: CASSQDQGGPTDTQYF

V: TRBV29-1
size: few
CDR3: CSVGYTEAFF

V: TRBV18
size: -
CDR3: CASSPVQGAGQPQHF

V: TRBV5-1
size: -
CDR3: CASSLRWETQYF

V: TRBV30
size: -
CDR3: CAWSPDPQGSDTEAFF

V: TRBV5-4
size: -
CDR3: CASSLPTGSGNTIYF

V: TRBV28
size: -
CDR3: CALQSGVDKKLFF

V: TRBV7-2
size: -
CDR3: CASSSLRGEQYF

V: TRBV5-6
size: few
CDR3: CASSLLRGEETQYF

V: TRBV7-8
size: -
CDR3: CASSPTSGTYNEQFF

V: TRBV5-6
size: -
CDR3: CASRSEPGQGRNTEAFF

V: TRBV27
size: -
CDR3: CASSLSPPTGSGNTIYF

V: TRBV10-2
size: -
CDR3: CASSGQNNEQFF

V: TRBV28
size: -
CDR3: CASTSPRGTNEQFF

V: TRBV5-4
size: -
CDR3: CASSPDFLNSGNTIYF

V: TRBV5-1
size: -
CDR3: CASRSGPGDYNEQFF

V: TRBV11-2
size: -
CDR3: CASSVRFGYTF

V: TRBV25-1
size: -
CDR3: CASSERGLAGRGELFF

V: TRBV6-9
size: -
CDR3: CASSSHSGNLETQYF

V: TRBV7-2
size: -
CDR3: CASSLIGQETQYF

V: TRBV28
size: -
CDR3: CATTGAGNTGELFF

V: TRBV28
size: -
CDR3: CASSTSVLGGTGRGKPYEQYF